The 5 T cell receptor beta chains below all came from one sample that was sequenced in a study of cytomegalovirus exposure and HLA in healthy donors. The PCR made use of 60 Vbeta and 13 Jbeta primers. Clones were read by immunoSEQ multiplex PCR, and TCRdb kept only the in-frame ones, dropping some. Here the sample spans 150,000 to 200,000 clones, roughly 80% being singletons. Material: PBMCs. The receptors originated from a woman aged 40 to 50 in good health and CMV-seronegative.

The V gene is TRBV5-1, the J gene TRBJ2-7, with D perhaps matching TRBD1 (5 bases). In germline, CDR1 is SGHRS, CDR2 YFSETQ. CDR3 length: 14 residues. The ends were cut back, 0 bases at V and 2 bases at J, with 9 bases in the middle. Here the CDR3 reads CASSLDRRAYEQYF. The CDR3 nucleotides read TGCGCCAGCAGCTTGGATCGCAGGGCCTACGAGCAGTACTTC.

The chain joins TRBV7-3 to TRBJ2-6; D may be TRBD2 (5 bases). The CDR3 consists of 16 residues. Trimming took 5 bases from V and 0 from J, leaving 11 bases between them. Germline CDR1 and CDR2: SGHTA and FQGTGA. CDR3 loop: CASSLGLFSGANVLTF. CDR3 nucleotide sequence: TGTGCCAGCAGCCTAGGACTCTTCTCTGGGGCCAACGTCCTGACTTTC.

The chain recombines TRBV13 with TRBJ1-4, with D possibly TRBD1 on 5 matching bases. With 5 bases removed from V and 8 bases from J, the gap between germline ends came to 18 bases. This CDR3 contains 15 residues. From germline, CDR1 is PRHDT and CDR2 FYEKMQ (reference sequence). As DNA, the CDR3 is TGTGCCAGCAGCCCCAGGGCGGGGATTCGGGAAAAACTGTTTTTT. Translation gives CASSPRAGIREKLFF.

The CDR3 protein is CASSVGQTTDTQYF. As DNA, the CDR3 is TGTGCCAGCAGCGTTGGACAGACCACAGATACGCAGTATTTT. The V call is TRBV7-9, the J call TRBJ2-3; possible D gene TRBD1, 6 bases. Trimming left V 5 bases short and J 2 bases short, with 11 bases between. The CDR3 runs to 14 residues. CDR1 and CDR2 from the germline V gene are SEHNR and FQNEAQ (reference sequence). The entire variable domain, with the rest obtained from reference TRBV7-9 and TRBJ2-3, is as follows: DTGVSQNPRHKITKRGQNVTFRCDPISEHNRLYWYRQTLGQGPEFLTYFQNEAQLEKSRLLSDRFSAERPKGSFSTLEIQRTEQGDSAMYLCASSVGQTTDTQYFGPGTRLTVL.

This clone was recorded once. The chain carries TRBV11-3 and TRBJ2-7; TRBD1 might be the D (6 bases). The CDR3 sequence is 15 residues long. V was pared by 2 bases and J by 6 bases, with 17 bases between. Looked up from germline, CDR1 is SGHNT and CDR2 is YENEEA. The CDR3 protein is CASSLNWDIGSEQYF. The CDR3 bases are TGTGCCAGCAGCTTAAATTGGGACATCGGATCCGAGCAGTACTTC.